This T cell receptor (beta chain) was observed in a study of T cell repertoires in cytomegalovirus infection. Study summary: Public TCR beta signatures indicated both CMV infection and matching HLA type. General study findings and limits: There were carriers of CMV plus the relevant HLA, and cumulative public TCR beta family frequency identified them. What dominated the ex vivo response were HLA-C-restricted CMV-specific TCR beta clonotypes.

The CDR3 is made up of 15 amino acids. Germline assignment: CDR1 SGHKS and CDR2 YYEKEE (reference sequence). V was cut by 2 bases and J by 0 bases, with 12 bases left in between. TCRdb analysed the reads with MiXCR anew, one entry per CDR3 protein. The top ten clones hold 6.5% to 10% of a sample with hundreds of thousands of distinct CDR3 sequences, roughly 26% of them seen once. About this clonotype itself: Its antigen remains unidentified.

This TCR was sampled from a human donor in good health (CMV status not recorded). Some clones in this sample may be carry-over from other donors' samples. Sequencing input: CD8+ T cells from PBMCs. The rearrangement uses TRBV5-5 and TRBJ2-7; D unresolved. In DNA form, the CDR3 reads TGTGCCAGCAGCTTAACGATGGAGAGCTCCTACGAGCAGTACGTC. It is translated as CASSLTMESSYEQYV.